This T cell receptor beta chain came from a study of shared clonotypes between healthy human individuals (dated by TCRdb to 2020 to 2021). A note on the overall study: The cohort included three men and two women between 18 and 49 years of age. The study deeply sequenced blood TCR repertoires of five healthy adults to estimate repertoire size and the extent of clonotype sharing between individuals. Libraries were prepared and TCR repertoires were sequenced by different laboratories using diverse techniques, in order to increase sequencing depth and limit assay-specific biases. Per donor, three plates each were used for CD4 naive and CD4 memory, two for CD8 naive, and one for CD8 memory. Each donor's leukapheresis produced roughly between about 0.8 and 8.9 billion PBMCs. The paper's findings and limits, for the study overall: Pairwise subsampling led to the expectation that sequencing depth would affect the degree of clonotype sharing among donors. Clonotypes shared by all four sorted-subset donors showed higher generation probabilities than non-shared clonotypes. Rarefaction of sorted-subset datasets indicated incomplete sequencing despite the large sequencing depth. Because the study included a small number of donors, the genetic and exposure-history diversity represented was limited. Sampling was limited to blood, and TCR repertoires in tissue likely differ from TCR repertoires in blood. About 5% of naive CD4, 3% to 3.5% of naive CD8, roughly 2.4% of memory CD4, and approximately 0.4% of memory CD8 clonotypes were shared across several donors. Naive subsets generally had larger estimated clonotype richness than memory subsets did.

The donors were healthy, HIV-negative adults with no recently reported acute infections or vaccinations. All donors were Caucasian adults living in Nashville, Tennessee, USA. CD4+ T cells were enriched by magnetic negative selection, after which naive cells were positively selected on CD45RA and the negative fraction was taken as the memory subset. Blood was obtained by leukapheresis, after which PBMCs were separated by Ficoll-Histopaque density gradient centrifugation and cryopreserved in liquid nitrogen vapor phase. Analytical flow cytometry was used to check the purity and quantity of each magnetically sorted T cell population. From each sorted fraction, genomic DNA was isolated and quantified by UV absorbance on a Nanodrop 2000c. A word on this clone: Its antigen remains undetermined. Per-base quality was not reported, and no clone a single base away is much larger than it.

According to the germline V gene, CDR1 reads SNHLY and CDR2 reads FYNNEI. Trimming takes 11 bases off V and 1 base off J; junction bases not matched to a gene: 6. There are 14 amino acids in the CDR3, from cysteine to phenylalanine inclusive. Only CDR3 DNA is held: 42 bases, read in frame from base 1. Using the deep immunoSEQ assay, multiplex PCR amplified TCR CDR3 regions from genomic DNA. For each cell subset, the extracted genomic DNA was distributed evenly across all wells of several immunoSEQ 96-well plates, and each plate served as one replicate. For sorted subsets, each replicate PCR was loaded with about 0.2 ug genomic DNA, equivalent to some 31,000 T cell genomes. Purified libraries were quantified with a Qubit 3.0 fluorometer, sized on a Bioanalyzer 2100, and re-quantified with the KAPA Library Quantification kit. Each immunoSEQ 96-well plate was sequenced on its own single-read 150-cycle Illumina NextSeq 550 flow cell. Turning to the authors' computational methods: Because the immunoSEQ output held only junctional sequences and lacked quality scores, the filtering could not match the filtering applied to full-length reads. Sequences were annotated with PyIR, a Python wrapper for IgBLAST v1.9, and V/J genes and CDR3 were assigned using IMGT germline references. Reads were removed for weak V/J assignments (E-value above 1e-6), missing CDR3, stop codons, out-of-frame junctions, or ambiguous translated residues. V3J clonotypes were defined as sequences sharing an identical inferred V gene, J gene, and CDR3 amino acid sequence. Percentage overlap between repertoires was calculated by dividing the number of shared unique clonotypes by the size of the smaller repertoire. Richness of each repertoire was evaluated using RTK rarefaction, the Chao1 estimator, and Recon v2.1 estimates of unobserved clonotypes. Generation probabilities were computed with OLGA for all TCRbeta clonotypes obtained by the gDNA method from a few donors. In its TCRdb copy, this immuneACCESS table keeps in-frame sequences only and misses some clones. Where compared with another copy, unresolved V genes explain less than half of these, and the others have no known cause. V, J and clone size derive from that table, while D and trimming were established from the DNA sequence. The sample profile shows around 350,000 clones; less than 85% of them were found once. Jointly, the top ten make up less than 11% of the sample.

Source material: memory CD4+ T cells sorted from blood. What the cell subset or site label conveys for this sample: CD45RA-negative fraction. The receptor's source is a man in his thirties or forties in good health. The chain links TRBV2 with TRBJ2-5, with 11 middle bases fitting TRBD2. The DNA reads TGTGCCTGGACTAGCGGGCCGGGCCAAGAGACCCAGTACTTC. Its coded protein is CAWTSGPGQETQYF.